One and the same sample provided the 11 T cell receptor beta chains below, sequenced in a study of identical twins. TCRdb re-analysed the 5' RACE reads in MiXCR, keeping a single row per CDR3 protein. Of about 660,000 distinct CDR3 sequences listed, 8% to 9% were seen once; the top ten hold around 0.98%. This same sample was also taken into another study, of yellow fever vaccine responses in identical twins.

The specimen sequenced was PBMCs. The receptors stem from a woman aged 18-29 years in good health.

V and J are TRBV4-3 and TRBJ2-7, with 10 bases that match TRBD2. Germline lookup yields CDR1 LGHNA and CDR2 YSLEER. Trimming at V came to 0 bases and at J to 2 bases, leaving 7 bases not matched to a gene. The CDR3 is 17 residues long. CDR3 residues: CASSQDHRTSGAYEQYF. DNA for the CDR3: TGCGCCAGCAGCCAAGACCACCGGACTAGCGGAGCCTACGAGCAGTACTTC.

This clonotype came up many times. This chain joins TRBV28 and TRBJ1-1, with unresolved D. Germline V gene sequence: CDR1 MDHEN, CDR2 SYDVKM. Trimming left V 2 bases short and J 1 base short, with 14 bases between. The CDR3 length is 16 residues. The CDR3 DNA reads TGTGCCAGCAGTTTAGCGTTGAGTGTCCAGAACACTGAAGCTTTCTTT. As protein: CASSLALSVQNTEAFF.

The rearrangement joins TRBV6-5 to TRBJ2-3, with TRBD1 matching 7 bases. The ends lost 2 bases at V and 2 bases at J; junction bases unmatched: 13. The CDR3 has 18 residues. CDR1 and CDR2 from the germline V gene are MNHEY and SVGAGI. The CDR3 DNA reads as TGTGCCAGCAGTTACCCTTCCCGATGGGACAGTTACACAGATACGCAGTATTTT. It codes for CASSYPSRWDSYTDTQYF.

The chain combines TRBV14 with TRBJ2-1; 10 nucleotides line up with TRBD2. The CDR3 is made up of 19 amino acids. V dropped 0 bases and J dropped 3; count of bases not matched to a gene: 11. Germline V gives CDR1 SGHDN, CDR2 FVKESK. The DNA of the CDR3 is TGTGCCAGCAGCCAAGATAGGTCACTAGCGGGACTCCTCTACAATGAGCAGTTCTTC. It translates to CASSQDRSLAGLLYNEQFF.

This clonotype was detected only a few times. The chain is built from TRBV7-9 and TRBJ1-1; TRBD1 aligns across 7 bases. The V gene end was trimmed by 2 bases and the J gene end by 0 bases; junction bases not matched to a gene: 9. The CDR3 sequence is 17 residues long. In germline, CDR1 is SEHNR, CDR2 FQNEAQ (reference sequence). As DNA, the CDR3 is TGTGCCAGCAGCTTACCCCTAGGACAGGTTATGAACACTGAAGCTTTCTTT. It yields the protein CASSLPLGQVMNTEAFF.

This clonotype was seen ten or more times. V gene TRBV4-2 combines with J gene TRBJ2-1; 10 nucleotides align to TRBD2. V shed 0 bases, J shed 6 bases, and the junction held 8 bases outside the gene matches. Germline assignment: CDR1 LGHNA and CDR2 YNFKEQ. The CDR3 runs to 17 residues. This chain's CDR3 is CASSQDWSLAGANEQFF. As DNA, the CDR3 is TGTGCCAGCAGCCAAGATTGGTCCCTAGCGGGAGCCAATGAGCAGTTCTTC.

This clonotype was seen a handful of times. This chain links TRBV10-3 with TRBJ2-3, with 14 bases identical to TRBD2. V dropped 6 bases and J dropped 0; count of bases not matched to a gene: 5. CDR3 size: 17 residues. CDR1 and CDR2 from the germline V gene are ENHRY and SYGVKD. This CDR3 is CAIRGLAGEQSTDTQYF. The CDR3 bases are TGTGCCATCAGGGGACTAGCGGGAGAGCAGAGCACAGATACGCAGTATTTT.

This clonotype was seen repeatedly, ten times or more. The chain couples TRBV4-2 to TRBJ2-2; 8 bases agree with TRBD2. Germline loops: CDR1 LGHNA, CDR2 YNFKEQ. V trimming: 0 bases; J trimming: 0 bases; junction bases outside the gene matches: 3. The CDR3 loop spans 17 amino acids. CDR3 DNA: TGTGCCAGCAGCCAAGATCGGGGGGGAACGAACACCGGGGAGCTGTTTTTT. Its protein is CASSQDRGGTNTGELFF.

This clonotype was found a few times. The DNA of the CDR3 is TGTGCCTGGAACGGACGTGTGAACACTGAAGCTTTCTTT. Amino acid sequence: CAWNGRVNTEAFF. V and J are TRBV30 and TRBJ1-1; D is undetermined. V lost 4 bases, J lost 0 bases, and 9 bases lay in between. The V gene's germline CDR1 is GTSNPN and CDR2 SVGIG (reference sequence). This CDR3 is built from 13 residues.

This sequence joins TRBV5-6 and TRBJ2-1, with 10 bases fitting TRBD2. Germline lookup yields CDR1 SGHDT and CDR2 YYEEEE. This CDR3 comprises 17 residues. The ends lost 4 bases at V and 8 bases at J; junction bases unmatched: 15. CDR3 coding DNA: TGTGCCAGCAGCCCCATTCGACAGCGGGAGGGCAGCGATGAGCAGTTCTTC. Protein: CASSPIRQREGSDEQFF.

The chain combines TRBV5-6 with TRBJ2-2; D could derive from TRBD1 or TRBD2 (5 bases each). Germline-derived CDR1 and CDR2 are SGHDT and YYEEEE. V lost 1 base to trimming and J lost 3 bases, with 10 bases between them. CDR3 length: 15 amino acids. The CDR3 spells CASSLQGVDTGELFF. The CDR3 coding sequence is TGTGCCAGCAGCTTGCAGGGAGTAGACACCGGGGAGCTGTTTTTT.